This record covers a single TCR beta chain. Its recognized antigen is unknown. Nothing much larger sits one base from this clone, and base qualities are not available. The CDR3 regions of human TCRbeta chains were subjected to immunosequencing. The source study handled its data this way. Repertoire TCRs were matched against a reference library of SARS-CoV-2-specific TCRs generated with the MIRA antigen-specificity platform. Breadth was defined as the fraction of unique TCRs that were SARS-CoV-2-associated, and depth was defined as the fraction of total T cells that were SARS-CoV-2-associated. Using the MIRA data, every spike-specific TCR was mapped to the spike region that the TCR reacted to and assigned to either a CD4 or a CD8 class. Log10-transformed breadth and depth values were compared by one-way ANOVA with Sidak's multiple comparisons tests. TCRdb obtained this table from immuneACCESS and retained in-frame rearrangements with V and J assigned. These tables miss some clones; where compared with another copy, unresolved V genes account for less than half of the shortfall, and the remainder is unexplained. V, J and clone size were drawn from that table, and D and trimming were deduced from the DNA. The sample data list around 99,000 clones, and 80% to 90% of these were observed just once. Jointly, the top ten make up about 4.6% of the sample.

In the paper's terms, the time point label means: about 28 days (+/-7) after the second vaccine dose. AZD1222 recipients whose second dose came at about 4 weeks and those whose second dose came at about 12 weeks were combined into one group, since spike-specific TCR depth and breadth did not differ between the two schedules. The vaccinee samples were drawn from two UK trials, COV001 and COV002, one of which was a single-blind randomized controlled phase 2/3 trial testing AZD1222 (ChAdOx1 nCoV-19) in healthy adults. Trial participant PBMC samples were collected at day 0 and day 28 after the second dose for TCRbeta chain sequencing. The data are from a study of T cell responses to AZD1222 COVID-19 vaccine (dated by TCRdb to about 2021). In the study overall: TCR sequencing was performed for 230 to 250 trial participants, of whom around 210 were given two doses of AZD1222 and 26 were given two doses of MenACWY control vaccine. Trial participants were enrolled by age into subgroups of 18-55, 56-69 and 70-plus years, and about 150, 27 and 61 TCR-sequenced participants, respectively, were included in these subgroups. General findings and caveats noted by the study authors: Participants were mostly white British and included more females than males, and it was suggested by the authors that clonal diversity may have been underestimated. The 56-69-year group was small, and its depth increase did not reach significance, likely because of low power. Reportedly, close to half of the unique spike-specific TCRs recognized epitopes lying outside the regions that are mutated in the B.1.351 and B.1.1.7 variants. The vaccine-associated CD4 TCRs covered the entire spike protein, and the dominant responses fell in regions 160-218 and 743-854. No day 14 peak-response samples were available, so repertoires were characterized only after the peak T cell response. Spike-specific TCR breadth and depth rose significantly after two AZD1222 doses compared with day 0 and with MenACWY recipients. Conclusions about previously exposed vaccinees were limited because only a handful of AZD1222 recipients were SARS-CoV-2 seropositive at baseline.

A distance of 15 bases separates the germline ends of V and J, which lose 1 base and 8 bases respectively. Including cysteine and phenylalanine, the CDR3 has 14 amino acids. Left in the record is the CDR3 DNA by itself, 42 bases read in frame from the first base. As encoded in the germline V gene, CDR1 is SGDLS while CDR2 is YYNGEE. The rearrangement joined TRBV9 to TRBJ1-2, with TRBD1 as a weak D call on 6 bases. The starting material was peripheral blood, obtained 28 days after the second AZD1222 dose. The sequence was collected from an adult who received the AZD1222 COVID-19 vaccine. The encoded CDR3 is CASSVRGATTGYTF. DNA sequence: TGTGCCAGCAGCGTACGGGGGGCGACGACGGGCTACACCTTC. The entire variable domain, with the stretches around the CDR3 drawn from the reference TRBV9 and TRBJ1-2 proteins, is DSGVTQTPKHLITATGQRVTLRCSPRSGDLSVYWYQQSLDQGLQFLIQYYNGEERAKGNILERFSAQQFPDLHSELNLSSLELGDSALYFCASSVRGATTGYTFGSGTRLTVV.